Below, one T cell receptor (beta chain) is given with its context. Antigen: not known. Here immunoSEQ multiplex PCR was the method, and the copy in TCRdb shows in-frame clones only, minus some. The sample has 52,000 or so clones, 79% seen once. Chemo-refractory metastatic non-small-cell lung cancer patients underwent focal radiation alongside CTLA-4 blockade with ipilimumab. The germline V and J ends were trimmed by 3 bases and 5 bases, with 16 bases remaining between them. CDR1 and CDR2 (germline): LGHNA, YSLEER. This CDR3 is 15 amino acids long. The sample belongs to a study of radiotherapy plus CTLA-4 blockade in lung cancer. As for the study in general: Objective response was observed in about 19% of patients, and disease control in roughly 30%.

General study results and limits: Reports state that early shifts in blood T cell clones, with interferon-beta, best predicted response. In blood, tumor-derived TCR clones expanded after radiotherapy plus ipilimumab.

The chain links TRBV4-3 to TRBJ2-5; unclear D gene. This receptor was obtained from a human donor with non-small cell lung cancer who had a partial response to radiotherapy plus ipilimumab. The source material was peripheral blood, sampled from a patient treated with radiotherapy plus ipilimumab. The CDR3 DNA is TGCGCCAGCAGCCAGGAGAATTCACCTTTGGAGACCCAGTACTTC. Translating it yields CASSQENSPLETQYF.